The next 20 T cell receptor beta chains were all read from a single sample in a study of control samples from healthy donors and cancer patients. Libraries were prepared by immunoSEQ multiplex PCR; TCRdb keeps only in-frame clonotypes and omits some of them. Found here are 100,000 to 110,000 clones, roughly 87% of them singletons; the top ten hold 15% to 20%. Sequences were obtained from blood. The receptors were gathered from a woman aged 45-60 years in good health.

This sequence joins TRBV7-2 and TRBJ1-3, with D perhaps matching TRBD1 (5 bases). CDR1 SGHTA and CDR2 FQGNSA come from the germline V gene. This CDR3 region has 16 residues. V was pared by 2 bases and J by 4 bases, with 15 bases between. The CDR3: CASSLMGQGSGNTIYF. Written as DNA, the CDR3 is TGTGCCAGCAGCTTAATGGGGCAGGGTTCCGGAAACACCATATATTTT. The whole variable domain, filled in from reference TRBV7-2 and TRBJ1-3, reads GAGVSQSPSNKVTEKGKDVELRCDPISGHTALYWYRQSLGQGLEFLIYFQGNSAPDKSGLPSDRFSAERTGGSVSTLTIQRTQQEDSAVYLCASSLMGQGSGNTIYFGEGSWLTVV.

The V gene is TRBV19, the J gene TRBJ1-6, with 8 bases lining up with TRBD1. Trimming removed 5 bases from V and 10 bases from J; junction bases left unmatched: 13. Germline CDR1 LNHDA, CDR2 SQIVND (reference sequence). The CDR3 extends over 16 amino acids. The CDR3 protein is CASSSKLQGVVSPLHF. In nucleotides, the CDR3 is TGTGCCAGTAGTTCGAAACTACAGGGGGTCGTGTCACCCCTCCACTTT.

V gene TRBV5-5 combines with J gene TRBJ1-1; D might be TRBD1 (5 bases). Looked up from germline, CDR1 is SGHKS and CDR2 is YYEKEE (reference sequence). The CDR3 extends over 12 amino acids. The V gene lost 3 bases and the J gene lost 8 bases, with 11 bases spanning the gap. CDR3 sequence reads: CASSSYWGEAFF. The CDR3 nucleotides read TGTGCCAGCAGCTCCTATTGGGGGGAAGCTTTCTTT.

The chain links TRBV19 to TRBJ1-1, with 7 bases that match TRBD1. Germline V gene lookup returns CDR1 LNHDA and CDR2 SQIVND (reference sequence). The CDR3 consists of 15 residues. The V and J ends lost 1 base and 7 bases, in that order; junction bases with no gene match: 9. The CDR3 loop is CASSIGPGTVIEAFF. CDR3 in DNA: TGTGCCAGTAGTATAGGACCCGGGACAGTAATTGAAGCTTTCTTT.

This clone occurred once. The chain uses TRBV7-9 and TRBJ1-6, with D tentatively TRBD1 (5 bases). The germline V gene encodes CDR1 SEHNR and CDR2 FQNEAQ (reference sequence). CDR3 length equals 13 residues. The ends were cut back, 2 bases at V and 7 bases at J, with 6 bases in the middle. CDR3 bases: TGTGCCAGCAGCTTACAGGGAAATTCACCCCTCCACTTT. It encodes CASSLQGNSPLHF.

A few counts support this clone. The CDR3 protein is CASSLNRNNEQFF. The CDR3 DNA reads TGTGCCAGCAGCTTAAACAGGAACAATGAGCAGTTCTTC. The V gene is TRBV7-3, the J gene TRBJ2-1; maybe TRBD1 (5 bases). The germline V and J ends were trimmed by 1 base and 5 bases, with 6 bases remaining between them. Looked up from germline, CDR1 is SGHTA and CDR2 is FQGTGA. The CDR3 totals 13 residues.

This chain connects TRBV7-2 to TRBJ2-1; maybe TRBD1 (6 bases). The CDR3 length is 15 residues. Germline V gene data show CDR1 as SGHTA and CDR2 as FQGNSA. Trimming stripped 5 bases from V and 3 bases from J, with 14 bases between. The CDR3 spells CASSRRQVVYNEQFF. Here the CDR3 DNA reads TGTGCCAGCAGCCGGAGACAGGTCGTCTACAATGAGCAGTTCTTC. Combining the CDR3 with reference TRBV7-2 and TRBJ2-1 gives the whole variable domain GAGVSQSPSNKVTEKGKDVELRCDPISGHTALYWYRQSLGQGLEFLIYFQGNSAPDKSGLPSDRFSAERTGGSVSTLTIQRTQQEDSAVYLCASSRRQVVYNEQFFGPGTRLTVL.

The rearrangement joins TRBV5-1 to TRBJ1-3; D uncertain. Germline V gives CDR1 SGHRS, CDR2 YFSETQ. The CDR3 has 12 amino acids. The V end lost 1 base, the J end lost 3 bases, and 2 bases lay between the germline ends. CDR3 DNA: TGCGCCAGCAGCTTGAGTGGAAACACCATATATTTT. It codes for CASSLSGNTIYF.

The genes are TRBV6-5 and TRBJ1-2; no definite D call. The germline V and J ends were trimmed by 5 bases and 4 bases, with 17 bases remaining between them. The germline V gene encodes CDR1 MNHEY and CDR2 SVGAGI. The CDR3 is 15 amino acids. The CDR3 region is CASSPSRGHPYGYTF. The DNA of the CDR3 is TGTGCCAGCAGTCCTTCGCGGGGTCACCCCTATGGCTACACCTTC.

V and J are TRBV6-5 and TRBJ2-2; 7 nucleotides agree with TRBD2. J lost 0 bases, V lost 2 bases, and 0 bases had no gene match. This CDR3 is built from 15 residues. CDR1 is MNHEY and CDR2 is SVGAGI in the germline V gene. The CDR3 DNA sequence: TGTGCCAGCAGTTACGGGACTACGAACACCGGGGAGCTGTTTTTT. This encodes CASSYGTTNTGELFF.

This clone has only one observation. The V and J genes are TRBV24-1 and TRBJ1-2, with TRBD1 matching over 7 bases. V lost 7 bases to trimming and J lost 7 bases; unmatched junction nucleotides: 14. The germline V gene encodes CDR1 KGHDR and CDR2 SFDVKD. The CDR3 consists of 15 residues. This CDR3 reads CATRGTGDAGGGYTF. CDR3 bases: TGTGCCACCAGGGGAACAGGGGACGCTGGTGGTGGCTACACCTTC.

The chain combines TRBV7-3 with TRBJ2-7, with TRBD1 as a possible D gene (6 bases). Germline V CDR1 and CDR2: SGHTA, FQGTGA. V was shortened by 4 bases and J by 6 bases, with 13 bases between the two germline ends. CDR3 length equals 13 residues. CDR3 residues: CASSWDTTSEQYV. The DNA for the CDR3 is TGTGCCAGCAGCTGGGACACAACCAGCGAGCAGTACGTC.

This chain uses TRBV6-5 with TRBJ1-5; D remains unclear. The V end was cut by 2 bases, the J end by 0 bases, with 11 bases between. In germline, CDR1 is MNHEY, CDR2 SVGAGI. The CDR3 extends over 16 amino acids. CDR3 in amino acids: CASSYSYAVSNQPQHF. The CDR3 DNA is TGTGCCAGCAGTTACAGTTATGCCGTTAGCAATCAGCCCCAGCATTTT.

J is TRBJ2-3 and V is TRBV7-2, with a weak D call TRBD1 (5 bases). CDR1 is SGHTA, CDR2 FQGNSA, per germline. The CDR3 extends over 16 amino acids. Deletions cut 0 bases from V and 3 bases from J, with 13 bases between. The CDR3 DNA reads TGTGCCAGCAGCTTAGCGCGCCAGGGTGCGACAGATACGCAGTATTTT. Its translation is CASSLARQGATDTQYF.

The CDR3 reads CASSLLGMGEQYV. The CDR3 DNA is TGTGCCAGCAGCTTACTCGGTATGGGGGAGCAGTACGTC. The J gene is TRBJ2-7, the V gene TRBV7-8; D is unresolved. The V end lost 2 bases, the J end lost 7 bases, and 12 bases lay between the germline ends. The CDR3 is 13 residues long. Germline V gene sequence: CDR1 SGHVS, CDR2 FQNEAQ.

V and J are TRBV7-2 and TRBJ2-1; perhaps TRBD2 as D (6 bases). CDR1 SGHTA and CDR2 FQGNSA come from the germline V gene. CDR3 size: 15 residues. V lost 5 bases, J lost 8 bases, and 19 bases lay in between. The CDR3 region is CASSGGLFDRDEQFF. DNA for the CDR3: TGTGCCAGCAGCGGGGGACTCTTCGATAGAGATGAGCAGTTCTTC.

V gene TRBV19 combines with J gene TRBJ1-4; D ambiguous. CDR3 length equals 13 residues. Germline V lookup: CDR1 LNHDA, CDR2 SQIVND (reference sequence). V was pared by 6 bases and J by 6 bases, with 11 bases between. CDR3 in amino acids: CASRRHEDEKLFF. The CDR3, as DNA: TGTGCCAGTAGAAGACATGAGGATGAAAAACTGTTTTTT.

The gene calls are TRBV3-1 (or the pseudogene TRBV3-2) and TRBJ2-1, with 8 positions matching TRBD2. This CDR3 region has 15 residues. J gave up 8 bases and V 1 base, and 7 bases lay outside the gene matches. The germline gives CDR1 LGHDT, CDR2 YNNKEL (reference sequence). This CDR3 reads CASSQVTGGPDEQFF. CDR3 coding DNA: TGTGCCAGCAGCCAAGTCACGGGAGGGCCGGATGAGCAGTTCTTC.

This clone has only a few counts. This chain joins TRBV4-1 and TRBJ1-6, with D possibly TRBD1 on 6 matching bases. V lost 4 bases to trimming and J lost 7 bases, with 14 bases between them. Germline values: CDR1 MGHRA, CDR2 YSYEKL. This CDR3 spans 15 amino acids. CDR3 residues: CASSPRQAMNSPLHF. The CDR3 DNA reads as TGCGCCAGCAGCCCACGACAGGCGATGAATTCACCCCTCCACTTT.

The V and J genes are TRBV7-3 and TRBJ2-1; D is possibly TRBD1 (5 bases). CDR1 is SGHTA, CDR2 FQGTGA, per germline. Trimming stripped 8 bases from V and 4 bases from J, with 12 bases between. CDR3 length: 13 amino acids. This chain's CDR3 is CASSFQGYNEQFF. CDR3 in DNA: TGTGCCAGCTCTTTCCAGGGATACAATGAGCAGTTCTTC. Full variable domain (outside the CDR3, taken from reference TRBV7-3 and TRBJ2-1): GAGVSQTPSNKVTEKGKYVELRCDPISGHTALYWYRQSLGQGPEFLIYFQGTGAADDSGLPNDRFFAVRPEGSVSTLKIQRTERGDSAVYLCASSFQGYNEQFFGPGTRLTVL.